This T cell receptor beta chain was sequenced during a study of cytomegalovirus exposure and HLA in healthy donors. The study's findings and limits: From TCR beta sequences, most subjects' HLA-A and HLA-B alleles were reportedly predicted accurately. The classifier reportedly diagnosed cytomegalovirus status with high sensitivity and specificity.

PCR was performed using 60 Vbeta and 13 Jbeta primers. The table came from immunoSEQ multiplex PCR; TCRdb's copy has only in-frame clones and leaves some out. The data contain more than 150,000 clones, around 77% of them seen just once; the ten biggest clones take up approximately 2%. Germline-derived CDR1 and CDR2 are MNHEY and SVGAGI. The CDR3 runs 13 residues. V shed 2 bases, J shed 6 bases, and the junction held 4 bases outside the gene matches. Remarks on this clone: The antigen remains unidentified.

This TCR was sampled from a woman between 25 and 40 years old in good health and CMV-seronegative. The chain carries TRBV6-5 and TRBJ2-7; TRBD1 matches 7 bases. Sequenced input: PBMCs. The CDR3 bases are TGTGCCAGCAGTTACACAGGGGATCGCGAGCAGTACTTC. It codes for CASSYTGDREQYF.